The 23 T cell receptor beta chains reported below all come from one sample, sequenced in a study of tumor-infiltrating lymphocytes in primary liver carcinoma. For each extraction, RNA and DNA were obtained together from about 21-30 mg of unsorted bulk tissue. With a constant-region primer, TCR beta cDNA was made from about 0.5 ug of total RNA. ARM-PCR was slightly modified, and three nested multiplex PCR rounds with it gave rise to the TCR beta libraries. With TRBV1-TRBV30 forward primers and a C-beta reverse primer, the first two PCR rounds were run for around 10 cycles each. Each CDR3 protein gets one entry after TCRdb re-called the multiplex PCR reads with MiXCR. Here the sample spans 100,000 or so distinct CDR3 sequences, more than 65% being singletons. Source material: liver tumor tissue from sampling region 2. Subset meaning: tumor region T2, inferior pole. The receptors here all came from a woman aged 55-69 years with primary liver carcinoma and hepatitis B virus infection.

By sample fraction, this clonotype is medium-sized. The J gene is TRBJ2-5, the V gene TRBV11-2, with TRBD2 as a possible D gene (6 bases). This CDR3 is built from 14 residues. The V end lost 5 bases, the J end lost 2 bases, and 12 bases lay between the germline ends. Looked up from germline, CDR1 is SGHAT and CDR2 is FQNNGV. The CDR3 protein is CASSRPGRQETQYF. CDR3 DNA: TGTGCCAGCAGCCGCCCGGGGAGGCAAGAGACCCAGTACTTC.

This clonotype was observed once. The chain recombines TRBV11-3 with TRBJ2-2, with a possible D match to TRBD2 (5 bases). Deletions cut 1 base from V and 1 base from J, with 13 bases between. The CDR3 runs 17 residues. Germline assignment: CDR1 SGHNT and CDR2 YENEEA. The CDR3 loop is CASSLGKLAGNTGELFF. The CDR3 DNA sequence: TGTGCCAGCAGCTTAGGCAAGCTAGCAGGGAACACCGGGGAGCTGTTTTTT.

The chain has TRBV18 and TRBJ2-1, with a weak D call TRBD2 (5 bases). V was trimmed by 4 bases and J by 9 bases, leaving 10 bases between them. This CDR3 has 12 amino acids. In germline, CDR1 is KGHSH, CDR2 LQKENI. This CDR3 reads CASSRWETEQFF. The CDR3 DNA reads TGTGCCAGCTCACGGTGGGAGACTGAGCAGTTCTTC. The complete variable domain, with remaining parts taken from reference TRBV18 and TRBJ2-1, reads NAGVMQNPRHLVRRRGQEARLRCSPMKGHSHVYWYRQLPEEGLKFMVYLQKENIIDESGMPKERFSAEFPKEGPSILRIQQVVRGDSAAYFCASSRWETEQFFGPGTRLTVL.

The rearrangement joins TRBV7-9 to TRBJ1-2; 7 nucleotides agree with TRBD1. Trimming at V came to 1 base and at J to 5 bases, leaving 10 bases not matched to a gene. CDR3 length: 16 amino acids. Germline V gives CDR1 SEHNR, CDR2 FQNEAQ (reference sequence). The CDR3 sequence is CASSLGRPEQGYGYTF. In nucleotides, the CDR3 is TGTGCCAGCAGCTTAGGGAGACCGGAACAGGGGTATGGCTACACCTTC. The full variable domain, its missing parts supplied by reference TRBV7-9 and TRBJ1-2, is DTGVSQNPRHKITKRGQNVTFRCDPISEHNRLYWYRQTLGQGPEFLTYFQNEAQLEKSRLLSDRFSAERPKGSFSTLEIQRTEQGDSAMYLCASSLGRPEQGYGYTFGSGTRLTVV.

J is TRBJ2-2 and V is TRBV5-1; tentatively, D is TRBD1 (6 bases). V shed 9 bases and J shed 1 base, with 19 bases lying between them. CDR1 and CDR2 (germline): SGHRS, YFSETQ. CDR3 length: 16 residues. This CDR3 is CANTKTGQGNTGELFF. The CDR3 DNA reads TGCGCCAACACCAAAACGGGACAAGGGAACACCGGGGAGCTGTTTTTT.

In regard to this clonotype: Germline is not matched at one junction end, which may reflect a read error. The chain recombines TRBV29-1 with TRBJ2-3; no firm D call. Per germline, CDR1 SQVTM and CDR2 ANQGSEA. CDR3 size: 13 residues. CDR3 nucleotides: TGCAGTGTTGGTGGGCATAGCATAGATACGCAGTATTTT. Translated: CSVGGHSIDTQYF.

A word on this clonotype: This likely comes from a read error, as the CDR3 has no conserved phenylalanine or tryptophan at its end. CDR3: CSARVAGCPAKNNQYL. Written as DNA, the CDR3 is TGCAGTGCTAGGGTAGCGGGATGCCCAGCCAAAAACAATCAGTACTTA. The chain couples TRBV20-1 to TRBJ2-4; 8 bases agree with TRBD2. CDR1 and CDR2 from the germline V gene are DFQATT and SNEGSKA (reference sequence). The CDR3 spans 16 residues.

The chain has TRBV7-2 and TRBJ2-4; D is undetermined. CDR3 size: 16 residues. Trimming shortened V by 0 bases and J by 0 bases, and 9 bases separated the two germline ends. From germline, CDR1 is SGHTA and CDR2 FQGNSA. CDR3 DNA sequence: TGTGCCAGCAGCTTAGCGTCTAGTCAAGCCAAAAACATTCAGTACTTC. It is translated as CASSLASSQAKNIQYF.

As for this clonotype: One end of the junction varies from germline; a read error may be responsible. This chain connects TRBV5-6 to TRBJ1-2; TRBD1 might be the D (6 bases). Per the germline V gene, CDR1 is SGHDT and CDR2 is YYEEEE. The CDR3 length is 14 residues. This chain's CDR3 is CAISLFGQNYGYMF. Here the CDR3 DNA reads TGTGCCATCAGCTTGTTCGGACAGAACTATGGCTACATGTTC.

Remarks on this clonotype: Given the absence of the conserved phenylalanine or tryptophan at the CDR3 end, a read error is likely. J is TRBJ2-7 and V is TRBV6-5; D perhaps matches TRBD1 (5 bases). The CDR3 contains 13 residues. The germline V and J ends were trimmed by 5 bases and 3 bases, with 11 bases remaining between them. The germline V gene has CDR1 MNHEY and CDR2 SVGAGI. The DNA of the CDR3 is TGTGCCAGCAGTCAGGACACCGGCTACGAGCAGTACATA. Translated, it gives CASSQDTGYEQYI.

This clonotype has ten or more counts. This rearrangement joins TRBV6-1 to TRBJ2-7; 10 bases are shared with TRBD2. CDR3 size: 13 residues. In germline, CDR1 is MNHNS, CDR2 SASEGT. V lost 8 bases and J lost 3; bases outside the gene matches: 4. Here the CDR3 DNA reads TGTGCCAGCTGTCTAGCGGGAGTCTACGAGCAGTACTTC. Protein: CASCLAGVYEQYF.

This clonotype was recorded many times. The gene calls are TRBV12-3 or TRBV12-4 and TRBJ2-7; 12 bases fit TRBD2. This CDR3 contains 14 residues. V gave up 6 bases and J gave up 6 bases; unmatched junction bases: 6. CDR3 protein: CASSRTSGIGEQYF. In DNA form, the CDR3 reads TGTGCCAGCAGCCGGACTAGCGGGATTGGCGAGCAGTACTTC.

With respect to this clonotype: The junction and the germline gene differ at one end; a read error may be behind it. The rearrangement uses TRBV6-5 and TRBJ1-2; D gene ambiguous. Germline-derived CDR1 and CDR2 are MNHEY and SVGAGI. The CDR3 is 14 residues long. The CDR3 region has the DNA TGTGCCAGCAGTCCCTCACAAAAGAACTATGGCTGCACCTTC. Encoded protein: CASSPSQKNYGCTF.

Concerning this clonotype itself: The conserved phenylalanine or tryptophan is not found at the CDR3 terminus, so this likely reflects a read error. The genes are TRBV7-9 and TRBJ2-7; 9 bases fit TRBD1. The CDR3 covers 14 residues. The trim removed 4 bases at V and 3 bases at J, leaving 4 bases unmatched. In germline, CDR1 is SEHNR, CDR2 FQNEAQ (reference sequence). The CDR3 sequence: CASSSQGAFYEQYL. CDR3 coding DNA: TGTGCCAGCAGCTCACAGGGGGCGTTCTACGAGCAGTACCTC.

On this clonotype itself: A much larger clone is a single base away; this may be a read error. This chain joins TRBV5-6 and TRBJ2-5; no reliable D call. From germline, CDR1 is SGHDT and CDR2 YYEEEE. Trimming removed 1 base from V and 5 bases from J, with 15 bases in between. This CDR3 spans 15 amino acids. The CDR3 DNA follows: TGTGCCAGCAGCTTGTATATGGTGGGGTTGGAGACCCAGTACTTC. This gives the protein CASSLYMVGLETQYF. Variable domain in full (rest from reference TRBV5-6 and TRBJ2-5): DAGVTQSPTHLIKTRGQQVTLRCSPKSGHDTVSWYQQALGQGPQFIFQYYEEEERQRGNFPDRFSGHQFPNYSSELNVNALLLGDSALYLCASSLYMVGLETQYFGPGTRLLVL.

On this clonotype: The junction departs from the called germline gene at one end, perhaps through a read error. The chain couples TRBV11-2 to TRBJ2-1, with 7 bases aligning to TRBD1. The CDR3 runs 17 residues. CDR1 and CDR2 (germline): SGHAT, FQNNGV. DNA of the CDR3: TGTGCTAGCAGCTTACAACCGGGACAGAGATTCTACAACGAGCAGTTCTTC. Residues: CASSLQPGQRFYNEQFF.

Notes on this clonotype: A read error may produce the germline difference seen at one junction end. This chain links TRBV25-1 with TRBJ2-1, with 9 bases aligning to TRBD2. This CDR3 is 14 amino acids long. CDR1 is MGHDK, CDR2 SYGVNS, per germline. DNA for the CDR3: TGTGCCAGCAGCAGCGGGAGGTCCTACAATGAGCGGTTCTTC. Protein sequence: CASSSGRSYNERFF.

This clonotype was recorded at least ten times. It may be a read error: a sequence one base away is much more abundant. This chain connects TRBV6-1 to TRBJ1-5, with TRBD1 identical over 8 bases. CDR1 and CDR2 from the germline V gene are MNHNS and SASEGT. CDR3 size: 14 residues. Here the CDR3 reads CAGSRTGRDQPQHF. In nucleotides, the CDR3 is TGTGCCGGCAGTCGGACAGGGCGGGATCAGCCCCAGCATTTT.

A single count supports this clonotype. At one end, the junction sequence differs from germline, possibly due to a read error. The V gene is TRBV18, the J gene TRBJ2-2; D is uncertain. This CDR3 is 14 amino acids long. The germline V gene encodes CDR1 KGHSH and CDR2 LQKENI. CDR3: CAISPSHDTGELFF. The CDR3 DNA reads as TGTGCCATCTCACCAAGTCACGACACCGGGGAGCTGTTTTTT.

This chain links TRBV5-1 with TRBJ2-1; D possibly corresponds to TRBD1 (6 bases). V was clipped by 5 bases and J by 3 bases, with 18 bases between them. Germline V gene data show CDR1 as SGHRS and CDR2 as YFSETQ. The CDR3 spans 16 residues. The chain's CDR3 is CASSLRSDSIYNEQFF. The CDR3 region has the DNA TGCGCCAGCAGTTTGAGGTCGGACAGTATCTACAATGAGCAGTTCTTC.

Regarding this clonotype: The junction does not match germline at one end; this may be a read error. The rearrangement links TRBV29-1 to TRBJ2-4, with D perhaps assigned TRBD1 or TRBD2 (5 bases each). The CDR3 spans 13 residues. CDR1 and CDR2 from the germline V gene are SQVTM and ANQGSEA. For the CDR3, the DNA is TGTAGCGTTAAACACGGGGCCCGAAACATTCAGTACTTC. Encoded protein: CSVKHGARNIQYF.

This clonotype occurred a few times. In DNA form, the CDR3 reads TGTGCCAGCAGCTTAGATCGTGAAGATACACGGTATTTT. It is translated as CASSLDREDTRYF. The V gene is TRBV11-2, the J gene TRBJ2-3; D remains unclear. CDR1 is SGHAT, CDR2 FQNNGV, per germline. The V end was cut by 0 bases, the J end by 14 bases, with 15 bases between. This CDR3 region has 13 residues.

In its sample, this clonotype was seen a few times. The junction and the germline gene differ at one end; a read error may be behind it. The chain employs TRBV6-5 and TRBJ2-1, with unresolved D. This CDR3 is built from 15 residues. Germline CDR1 is MNHEY and CDR2 is SVGAGI. The CDR3 reads CAISYSPSSYNEQFF. The CDR3, as DNA: TGTGCCATCAGTTACTCGCCCTCTTCCTACAATGAGCAGTTCTTC.